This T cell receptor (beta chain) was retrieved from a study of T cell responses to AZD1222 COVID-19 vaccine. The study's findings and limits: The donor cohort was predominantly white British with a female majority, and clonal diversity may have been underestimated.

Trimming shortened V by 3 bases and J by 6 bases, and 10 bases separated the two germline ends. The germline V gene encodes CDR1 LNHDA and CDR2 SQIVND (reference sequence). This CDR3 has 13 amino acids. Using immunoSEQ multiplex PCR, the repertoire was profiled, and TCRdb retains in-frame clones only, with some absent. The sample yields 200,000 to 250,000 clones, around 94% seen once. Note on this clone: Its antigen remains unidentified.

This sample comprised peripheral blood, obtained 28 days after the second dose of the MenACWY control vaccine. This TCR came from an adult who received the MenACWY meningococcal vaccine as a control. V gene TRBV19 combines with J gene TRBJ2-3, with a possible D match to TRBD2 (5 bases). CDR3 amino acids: CASSIREGDTQYF. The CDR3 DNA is TGTGCCAGTAGTATTAGAGAGGGTGATACGCAGTATTTT.